One sample yielded the 31 T cell receptor beta chains listed below, sequenced in a study of blood T cell repertoires in COVID-19. Generated by immunoSEQ multiplex PCR, the TCRdb table keeps only in-frame clones and is missing some. Of over 150,000 clones in the sample, roughly 80% are singletons; the top ten hold around a sixth. Sequencing was carried out using PBMCs or T cells enriched from blood (not recorded which). Every receptor here comes from a woman aged 50 to 60 who had recovered from COVID-19.

V is TRBV7-3 and J is TRBJ2-1; the match to TRBD1 covers 11 bases. CDR3 length: 15 residues. The germline V gene encodes CDR1 SGHTA and CDR2 FQGTGA. V was clipped by 3 bases and J by 6 bases; unmatched bases: 4. As DNA, the CDR3 is TGTGCCAGCAGCTTGGGGACAGGGGGTGTCAATGAGCAGTTCTTC. It yields the protein CASSLGTGGVNEQFF.

This rearrangement joins TRBV30 to TRBJ1-6; a weak D match, TRBD1 (6 bases). This CDR3 comprises 13 residues. Trimming removed 4 bases at V and 5 bases at J, with 9 bases between. Germline-derived CDR1 and CDR2 are GTSNPN and SVGIG (reference sequence). CDR3 nucleotides: TGTGCCTGGACCCGGGACAATAATTCACCCCTCCACTTT. Residues: CAWTRDNNSPLHF. The variable domain in full, with the rest retrieved from reference TRBV30 and TRBJ1-6, is SQTIHQWPATLVQPVGSPLSLECTVEGTSNPNLYWYRQAAGRGLQLLFYSVGIGQISSEVPQNLSASRPQDRQFILSSKKLLLSDSGFYLCAWTRDNNSPLHFGNGTRLTVT.

The chain joins TRBV6-5 to TRBJ2-5; 8 bases fit TRBD2. The trim removed 0 bases at V and 5 bases at J, leaving 5 bases unmatched. The CDR3 is 15 amino acids. Per germline, CDR1 MNHEY and CDR2 SVGAGI. The CDR3 bases are TGTGCCAGCAGTTACTCGCCGGGAGGGCAGGAGACCCAGTACTTC. It is translated as CASSYSPGGQETQYF.

The chain combines TRBV4-3 with TRBJ2-7; TRBD2 aligns across 11 bases. The length of the CDR3 is 16 residues. From germline, CDR1 is LGHNA and CDR2 YSLEER. V lost 1 base, J lost 7 bases, and 9 bases stayed unmatched. The CDR3 is CASSQVLALAGGEQYF. DNA for the CDR3: TGCGCCAGCAGCCAAGTTCTAGCGCTAGCGGGAGGTGAGCAGTACTTC.

This chain joins TRBV14 and TRBJ1-2, with TRBD1 identical over 8 bases. V shed 6 bases, J shed 7 bases, and the junction held 4 bases outside the gene matches. Germline V gives CDR1 SGHDN, CDR2 FVKESK. This CDR3 region has 12 residues. The DNA of the CDR3 is TGTGCCAGCAGACCAGGGGGCGGTGGCTACACCTTC. Translated, it gives CASRPGGGGYTF.

This clone has just one count. The rearrangement uses TRBV7-8 and TRBJ1-1; D ambiguous. The CDR3 consists of 15 residues. CDR1 is SGHVS, CDR2 FQNEAQ, per germline. V lost 5 bases, J lost 4 bases, and 17 bases lay in between. This CDR3 is CASSSQARFSTEAFF. The CDR3 DNA sequence: TGTGCCAGCAGCAGCCAGGCCCGCTTTAGCACTGAAGCTTTCTTT.

The chain employs TRBV5-5 and TRBJ2-4, with a weak D call TRBD2 (7 bases). V shed 4 bases and J shed 0 bases, with 23 bases lying between them. From germline, CDR1 is SGHKS and CDR2 YYEKEE (reference sequence). This CDR3 is 19 amino acids long. CDR3 residues: CASSPEGGLIGLAKNIQYF. The CDR3 bases are TGTGCCAGCAGCCCTGAGGGGGGGCTAATCGGACTAGCCAAAAACATTCAGTACTTC.

This chain joins TRBV30 and TRBJ2-3; D perhaps matches TRBD2 (5 bases). CDR3 length: 12 amino acids. V lost 5 bases and J 6 bases, leaving 12 bases between the germline ends. The germline V gene has CDR1 GTSNPN and CDR2 SVGIG (reference sequence). The CDR3 DNA is TGTGCCTGGGAGGGAGCGGCGGATACGCAGTATTTT. Its protein product is CAWEGAADTQYF.

This clone was seen more than once but under ten times. The rearrangement joins TRBV19 to TRBJ2-1, with D possibly matching TRBD2 (5 bases). Deletions cut 5 bases from V and 13 bases from J, with 30 bases between. The germline gives CDR1 LNHDA, CDR2 SQIVND (reference sequence). The CDR3 is made up of 17 amino acids. The DNA for the CDR3 is TGTGCCAGTAGTGAAGTGGGAGCGGCTTGGGCTACGGCGGCCCAGTTCTTC. Translation: CASSEVGAAWATAAQFF.

The chain carries TRBV7-2 and TRBJ1-6; TRBD1 is a possible D gene (6 bases). In germline, CDR1 is SGHTA, CDR2 FQGNSA. The CDR3 extends over 15 amino acids. Between the trimmed V and J ends, which lost 2 bases and 7 bases, there was a span of 12 bases. The CDR3 sequence is CASSLHQGSNSPLHF. CDR3 sequence (DNA): TGTGCCAGCAGCTTACACCAGGGGTCGAATTCACCCCTCCACTTT.

This clone was seen once. The chain links TRBV4-1 to TRBJ2-1; 12 bases are shared with TRBD2. CDR3 length: 17 amino acids. The germline gives CDR1 MGHRA, CDR2 YSYEKL. After removal of 6 bases from V and 9 bases from J, the junction contained 15 bases not matched to a gene. In DNA form, the CDR3 reads TGCGCCAGCAGGGGGGAAGGACTAGCGGGAAGGAGGGGTGAGCAGTTCTTC. Its protein product is CASRGEGLAGRRGEQFF.

The chain has TRBV28 and TRBJ2-7, with TRBD2 identical over 12 bases. There are 15 residues in the CDR3. V lost 6 bases to trimming and J lost 2 bases; unmatched junction nucleotides: 5. Germline lookup yields CDR1 MDHEN and CDR2 SYDVKM. For the CDR3, the DNA is TGTGCCAGCAGCCAACTAGCGGGAGGCGCCTACGAGCAGTACTTC. This translates into CASSQLAGGAYEQYF.

V and J are TRBV2 and TRBJ1-1, with D possibly matching TRBD1 (6 bases). The CDR3 has 18 amino acids. From germline, CDR1 is SNHLY and CDR2 FYNNEI. V lost 9 bases, J lost 0 bases, and 26 bases lay in between. This CDR3 is CASSTSGTGRGMNTEAFF. The CDR3 bases are TGTGCCAGTTCAACTTCCGGGACGGGGAGGGGGATGAACACTGAAGCTTTCTTT.

This clone has only a few counts. CDR3: CSAWGETEAFF. The DNA for the CDR3 is TGCAGTGCTTGGGGAGAAACTGAAGCTTTCTTT. This chain links TRBV20-1 with TRBJ1-1; D gene ambiguous. Trimming stripped 5 bases from V and 5 bases from J, with 9 bases between. The CDR3 consists of 11 residues. Germline CDR1 reads DFQATT; CDR2 reads SNEGSKA (reference sequence).

The J gene is TRBJ2-1, the V gene TRBV7-9; D might be TRBD1 (5 bases). Germline CDR1 reads SEHNR; CDR2 reads FQNEAQ (reference sequence). V was trimmed by 4 bases and J by 12 bases, leaving 25 bases between them. This CDR3 comprises 16 residues. The CDR3 DNA follows: TGTGCCAGCAGCTCCGACCTCTCTGACTGGACAATGGGGCAGTTCTTC. The encoded protein is CASSSDLSDWTMGQFF.

J is TRBJ2-1 and V is TRBV5-1; 7 positions match TRBD2. Germline CDR1 and CDR2: SGHRS and YFSETQ. The CDR3 spans 15 residues. With 0 bases clipped from V and 9 bases from J, the junction kept 9 bases outside the gene matches. The CDR3 region has the DNA TGCGCCAGCAGCTTGGGGCGGGAGCAAAGCGGTGAGCAGTTCTTC. Amino acid sequence: CASSLGREQSGEQFF.

This clone has just one count. This rearrangement joins TRBV9 to TRBJ2-3; 10 bases are shared with TRBD2. Per germline, CDR1 SGDLS and CDR2 YYNGEE. The CDR3 is made up of 17 amino acids. The junction had 10 bases not matched to a gene; V was cut back by 0 bases and J by 6 bases. The chain's CDR3 is CASSVGLAGVISDTQYF. The CDR3 DNA sequence: TGTGCCAGCAGCGTAGGTCTAGCGGGAGTAATATCGGATACGCAGTATTTT.

The chain couples TRBV5-4 to TRBJ1-2, with TRBD1 matching over 7 bases. After removal of 0 bases from V and 3 bases from J, the junction contained 2 bases not matched to a gene. Germline V gene lookup returns CDR1 SGHNT and CDR2 YYREEE (reference sequence). This CDR3 is 14 amino acids long. In DNA form, the CDR3 reads TGTGCCAGCAGCTTGGGGCAGGGGGACTATGGCTACACCTTC. Translation gives CASSLGQGDYGYTF.

V usage is TRBV6-1 and J usage is TRBJ2-7, with 13 bases identical to TRBD2. Germline V gene sequence: CDR1 MNHNS, CDR2 SASEGT. V lost 3 bases to trimming and J lost 8 bases; unmatched junction nucleotides: 10. The CDR3 spans 16 residues. In DNA, the CDR3 is TGTGCCAGCAGTGACAACCTAGGGACTAGCGGGACCAAGCAGTACTTC. Translated, it gives CASSDNLGTSGTKQYF.

V gene TRBV21-1 combines with J gene TRBJ2-5; the D call TRBD1 from the table was never checked on the DNA. TRBV21-1 is a pseudogene. The CDR3 has 17 residues. CDR3 in amino acids: CASSERRTGRVPETQYF. The CDR3 DNA is TGTGCCAGCAGCGAAAGGCGGACAGGGAGAGTCCCAGAGACCCAGTACTTC.

V usage is TRBV6-2 or TRBV6-3 and J usage is TRBJ2-7; 8 bases fit TRBD1. CDR1 and CDR2 (germline): MNHEY, SVGEGT. Trimming took 5 bases from V and 6 from J; bases not matched to a gene: 6. The CDR3 sequence is 13 residues long. The CDR3 loop is CASSTTGVGEQYF. Here the CDR3 DNA reads TGTGCCAGCAGTACGACAGGGGTCGGCGAGCAGTACTTC.

The gene calls are TRBV7-9 and TRBJ1-4; TRBD1 agrees at 7 bases. Trimming at V came to 2 bases and at J to 4 bases, leaving 7 bases not matched to a gene. Germline-derived CDR1 and CDR2 are SEHNR and FQNEAQ (reference sequence). The CDR3 is made up of 16 amino acids. For the CDR3, the DNA is TGTGCCAGCAGCTTAAATGTGGGACAGTTTAATGAAAAACTGTTTTTT. Translated, it gives CASSLNVGQFNEKLFF.

The chain uses TRBV6-6 and TRBJ2-5; 8 nucleotides line up with TRBD2. J lost 5 bases, V lost 0 bases, and 8 bases had no gene match. Germline-derived CDR1 and CDR2 are MNHNY and SVGAGI (reference sequence). This CDR3 has 16 amino acids. CDR3 in DNA: TGTGCCAGCAGTTACTCGATTCGGGAGGGCTTGGAGACCCAGTACTTC. It codes for CASSYSIREGLETQYF.

J is TRBJ2-1 and V is TRBV7-6; no firm D call. Deletions cut 5 bases from V and 12 bases from J, with 11 bases between. CDR3 length: 11 amino acids. Germline assignment: CDR1 SGHVS and CDR2 FNYEAQ. CDR3 in amino acids: CASSPRVVQFF. For the CDR3, the DNA is TGTGCCAGCAGCCCCCGAGTAGTGCAGTTCTTC.

This clone was picked up one time. No conserved phenylalanine or tryptophan ends this CDR3, so it is likely a read error. Because the CDR3's place on the DNA is in doubt, the DNA is left out and the CDR3 is given as listed by TCRdb. The V and J genes are TRBV5-5 and TRBJ1-3; the table's D call, TRBD1, was not checked against the DNA. CDR1 SGHKS and CDR2 YYEKEE come from the germline V gene (reference sequence). The CDR3 is 11 residues long, ends included. The CDR3 is CASSLGVTEDY.

This chain connects TRBV29-1 to TRBJ1-1; TRBD1 aligns across 9 bases. The length of the CDR3 is 19 residues. V was clipped by 1 base and J by 0 bases; unmatched bases: 15. Germline CDR1 SQVTM, CDR2 ANQGSEA. The CDR3 region is CSVEALKGTGRDMNTEAFF. CDR3 nucleotide sequence: TGCAGCGTTGAAGCTCTAAAGGGGACAGGGAGGGACATGAACACTGAAGCTTTCTTT.

CDR3: CASSPPTPHRGLNQPQHF. The DNA for the CDR3 is TGTGCCAGCAGCCCACCGACCCCCCATAGGGGACTCAATCAGCCCCAGCATTTT. This sequence joins TRBV5-8 and TRBJ1-5; perhaps TRBD1 as D (5 bases). Trimming took 4 bases from V and 3 from J, leaving 23 bases between them. The CDR3 consists of 18 residues. Per the germline V gene, CDR1 is SGHTS and CDR2 is YDEGEE.

This rearrangement joins TRBV4-1 to TRBJ2-3, with D possibly being TRBD1 (6 bases). Germline CDR1 reads MGHRA; CDR2 reads YSYEKL. This CDR3 spans 15 amino acids. Trimming pared 0 bases from V and 4 bases from J, leaving 11 bases between. CDR3 bases: TGCGCCAGCAGCCAAGATGGACAGAGTTCAGATACGCAGTATTTT. Its translation is CASSQDGQSSDTQYF.

This clone was seen a few times. The gene calls are TRBV2 and TRBJ1-1; no firm D call. The germline V gene encodes CDR1 SNHLY and CDR2 FYNNEI. Trimming removed 5 bases from V and 1 base from J, with 8 bases in between. The CDR3 is 13 residues long. CDR3 in amino acids: CASSFSSNTEAFF. The CDR3 DNA sequence: TGTGCCAGCAGTTTCTCGTCGAACACTGAAGCTTTCTTT.

The CDR3 nucleotides are TGTGCCAGCTCACAGGCCGGGACTAGCGGCACAGATACGCAGTATTTT. It encodes CASSQAGTSGTDTQYF. This chain uses TRBV18 with TRBJ2-3; 10 bases line up with TRBD2. This CDR3 has 16 amino acids. Germline V lookup: CDR1 KGHSH, CDR2 LQKENI. Trimming cost V 4 bases and J 1 base; bases outside gene matches: 5.

The J gene is TRBJ2-7, the V gene TRBV4-3, with 9 nucleotides matching TRBD1. The CDR3 covers 17 residues. The junction had 10 bases not matched to a gene; V was cut back by 0 bases and J by 4 bases. Germline CDR1 and CDR2: LGHNA and YSLEER. The CDR3, as DNA: TGCGCCAGCAGCCAAGATCTTCGGGACAGGGCGGCATACGAGCAGTACTTC. Protein product: CASSQDLRDRAAYEQYF.